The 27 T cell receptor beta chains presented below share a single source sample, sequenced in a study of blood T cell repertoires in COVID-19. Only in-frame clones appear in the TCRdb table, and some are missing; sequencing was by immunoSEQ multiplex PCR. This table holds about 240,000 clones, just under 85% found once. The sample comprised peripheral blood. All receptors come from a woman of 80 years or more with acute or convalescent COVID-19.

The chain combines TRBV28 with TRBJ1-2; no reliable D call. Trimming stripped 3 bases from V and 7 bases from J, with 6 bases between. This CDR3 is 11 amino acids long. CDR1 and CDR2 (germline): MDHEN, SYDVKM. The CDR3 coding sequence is TGTGCCAGCAGTTTGAGGTTTGGCTACACCTTC. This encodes CASSLRFGYTF.

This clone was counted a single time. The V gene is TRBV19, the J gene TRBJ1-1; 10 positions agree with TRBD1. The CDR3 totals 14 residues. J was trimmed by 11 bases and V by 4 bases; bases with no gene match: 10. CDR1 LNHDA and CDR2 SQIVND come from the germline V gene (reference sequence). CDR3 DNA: TGTGCCAGTAGTAGCCAGGGACAGGGGTCGAAGGCTTTCTTT. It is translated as CASSSQGQGSKAFF.

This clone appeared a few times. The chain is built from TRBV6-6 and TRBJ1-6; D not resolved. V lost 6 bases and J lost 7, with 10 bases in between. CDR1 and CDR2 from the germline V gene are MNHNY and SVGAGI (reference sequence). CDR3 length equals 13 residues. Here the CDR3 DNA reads TGTGCCAGCAGCCCGTCCGGGAATTCACCCCTCCACTTT. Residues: CASSPSGNSPLHF.

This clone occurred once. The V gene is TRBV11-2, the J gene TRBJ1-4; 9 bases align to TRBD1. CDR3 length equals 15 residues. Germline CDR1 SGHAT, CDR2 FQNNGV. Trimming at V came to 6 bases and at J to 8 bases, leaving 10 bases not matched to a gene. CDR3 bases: TGTGCCAGCAGACTAACAGGGGGCAATCGGGAAAAACTGTTTTTT. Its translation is CASRLTGGNREKLFF. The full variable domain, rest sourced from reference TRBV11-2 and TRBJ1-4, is EAGVAQSPRYKIIEKRQSVAFWCNPISGHATLYWYQQILGQGPKLLIQFQNNGVVDDSQLPKDRFSAERLKGVDSTLKIQPAKLEDSAVYLCASRLTGGNREKLFFGSGTQLSVL.

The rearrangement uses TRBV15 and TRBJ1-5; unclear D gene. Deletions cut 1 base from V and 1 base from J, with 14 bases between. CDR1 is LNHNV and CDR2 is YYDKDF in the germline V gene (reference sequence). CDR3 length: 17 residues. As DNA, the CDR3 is TGTGCCACCAGCAGAGTGTCCGGGGTCCGGAGCAATCAGCCCCAGCATTTT. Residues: CATSRVSGVRSNQPQHF.

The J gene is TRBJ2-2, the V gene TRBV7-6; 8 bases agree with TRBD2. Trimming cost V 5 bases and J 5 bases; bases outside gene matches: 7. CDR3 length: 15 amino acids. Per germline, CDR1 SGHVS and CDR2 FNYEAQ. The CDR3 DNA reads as TGTGCCAGCAGCCCGGGGGCTAGCGGGACCGGGGAGCTGTTTTTT. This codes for CASSPGASGTGELFF.

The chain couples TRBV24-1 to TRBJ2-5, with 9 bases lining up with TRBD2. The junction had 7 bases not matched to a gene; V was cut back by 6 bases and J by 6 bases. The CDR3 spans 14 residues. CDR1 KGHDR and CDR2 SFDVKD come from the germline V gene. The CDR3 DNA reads TGTGCCACCAGTTCCGCGGGGGGGCGCAAGACCCAGTACTTC. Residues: CATSSAGGRKTQYF.

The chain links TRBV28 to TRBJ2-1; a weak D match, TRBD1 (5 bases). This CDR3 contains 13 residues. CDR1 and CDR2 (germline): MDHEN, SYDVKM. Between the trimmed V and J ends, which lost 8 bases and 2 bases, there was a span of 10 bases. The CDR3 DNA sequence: TGTGCCAGCGGCAGCAGGGCCTACAATGAGCAGTTCTTC. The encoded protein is CASGSRAYNEQFF.

Written as DNA, the CDR3 is TGCGCCAGCAGTGAGGGGGACTACCATCGGCCCGGGGAGCTGTTTTTT. Amino acid sequence: CASSEGDYHRPGELFF. The chain is built from TRBV5-1 and TRBJ2-2; a possible D gene is TRBD2 (7 bases). Trimming took off 5 bases at V and 6 bases at J, with 20 bases between the two ends. This CDR3 spans 16 amino acids. In germline, CDR1 is SGHRS, CDR2 YFSETQ.

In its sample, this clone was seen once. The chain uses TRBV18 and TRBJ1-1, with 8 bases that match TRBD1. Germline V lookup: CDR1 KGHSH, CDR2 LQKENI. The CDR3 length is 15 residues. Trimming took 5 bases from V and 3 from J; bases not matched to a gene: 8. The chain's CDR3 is CASSSDQGADTEAFF. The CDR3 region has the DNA TGTGCCAGCTCATCAGACCAGGGGGCGGACACTGAAGCTTTCTTT.

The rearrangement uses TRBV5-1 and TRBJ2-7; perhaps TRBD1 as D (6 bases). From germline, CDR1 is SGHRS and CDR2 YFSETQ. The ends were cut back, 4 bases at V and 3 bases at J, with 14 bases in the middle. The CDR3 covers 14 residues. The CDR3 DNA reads TGCGCCAGCAGCCCGGGCAGGGGCATCTACGAGCAGTACTTC. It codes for CASSPGRGIYEQYF.

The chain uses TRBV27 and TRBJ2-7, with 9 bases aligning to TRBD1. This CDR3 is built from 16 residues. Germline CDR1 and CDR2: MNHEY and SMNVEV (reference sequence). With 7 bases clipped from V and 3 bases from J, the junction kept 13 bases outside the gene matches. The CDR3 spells CASMRTGAGGDYEQYF. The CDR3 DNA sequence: TGTGCCAGCATGAGGACAGGGGCTGGGGGAGACTACGAGCAGTACTTC.

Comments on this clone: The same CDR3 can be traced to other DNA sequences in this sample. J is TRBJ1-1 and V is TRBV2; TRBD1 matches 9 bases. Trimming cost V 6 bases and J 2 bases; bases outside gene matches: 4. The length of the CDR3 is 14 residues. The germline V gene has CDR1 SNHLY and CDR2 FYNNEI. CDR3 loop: CASRDRGVNTEAFF. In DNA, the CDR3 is TGTGCCAGCAGGGACAGGGGAGTAAACACTGAAGCTTTCTTT. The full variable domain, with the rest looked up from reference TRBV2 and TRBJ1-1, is EPEVTQTPSHQVTQMGQEVILRCVPISNHLYFYWYRQILGQKVEFLVSFYNNEISEKSEIFDDQFSVERPDGSNFTLKIRSTKLEDSAMYFCASRDRGVNTEAFFGQGTRLTVV.

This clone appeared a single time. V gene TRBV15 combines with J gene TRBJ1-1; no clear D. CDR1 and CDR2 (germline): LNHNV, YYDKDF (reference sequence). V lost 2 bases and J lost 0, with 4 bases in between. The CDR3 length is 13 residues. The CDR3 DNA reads TGTGCCACCAGCAGACTCTTGAACACTGAAGCTTTCTTT. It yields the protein CATSRLLNTEAFF.

The CDR3 nucleotides read TGTGCCAGCACTGCAGGGGGCAGGAAGGAGACCCAGTACTTC. Its protein is CASTAGGRKETQYF. The chain joins TRBV6-5 to TRBJ2-5, with 8 bases matching TRBD1. Unmatched junction bases numbered 9, after V lost 7 bases and J lost 5 bases. Germline V gene lookup returns CDR1 MNHEY and CDR2 SVGAGI. The CDR3 has 14 amino acids.

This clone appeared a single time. The CDR3 spells CATSSGGTDTQYF. DNA of the CDR3: TGTGCCACCTCTAGCGGGGGCACAGATACGCAGTATTTT. This chain uses TRBV5-4 with TRBJ2-3, with TRBD2 matching 9 bases. The CDR3 is 13 amino acids. CDR1 is SGHNT, CDR2 YYREEE, per germline (reference sequence). Unmatched junction bases numbered 3, after V lost 9 bases and J lost 1 base.

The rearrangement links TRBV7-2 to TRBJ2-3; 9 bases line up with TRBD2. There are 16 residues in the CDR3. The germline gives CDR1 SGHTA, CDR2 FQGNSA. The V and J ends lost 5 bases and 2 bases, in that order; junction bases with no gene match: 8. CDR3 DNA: TGTGCCAGCAGCGGACCGGGACTAGCCCCCACAGATACGCAGTATTTT. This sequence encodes CASSGPGLAPTDTQYF.

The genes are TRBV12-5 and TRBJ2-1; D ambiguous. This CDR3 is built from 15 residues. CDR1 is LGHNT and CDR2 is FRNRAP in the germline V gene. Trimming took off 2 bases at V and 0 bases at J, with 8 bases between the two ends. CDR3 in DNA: TGTGCTAGTGGTTTGAGCCTGAGCTCCTACAATGAGCAGTTCTTC. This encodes CASGLSLSSYNEQFF. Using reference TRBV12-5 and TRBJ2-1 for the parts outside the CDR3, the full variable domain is DARVTQTPRHKVTEMGQEVTMRCQPILGHNTVFWYRQTMMQGLELLAYFRNRAPLDDSGMPKDRFSAEMPDATLATLKIQPSEPRDSAVYFCASGLSLSSYNEQFFGPGTRLTVL.

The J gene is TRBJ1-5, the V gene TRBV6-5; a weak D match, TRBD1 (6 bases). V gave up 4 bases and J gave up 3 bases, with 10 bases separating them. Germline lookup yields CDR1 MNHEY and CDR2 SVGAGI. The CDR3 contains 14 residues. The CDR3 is CASSFQGNNQPQHF. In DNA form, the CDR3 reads TGTGCCAGCAGTTTTCAGGGGAACAATCAGCCCCAGCATTTT.

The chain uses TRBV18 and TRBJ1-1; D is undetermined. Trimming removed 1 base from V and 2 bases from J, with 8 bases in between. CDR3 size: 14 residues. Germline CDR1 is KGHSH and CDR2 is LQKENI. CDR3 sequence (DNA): TGTGCCAGCTCACCACAGTCGGGTAACACTGAAGCTTTCTTT. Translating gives CASSPQSGNTEAFF.

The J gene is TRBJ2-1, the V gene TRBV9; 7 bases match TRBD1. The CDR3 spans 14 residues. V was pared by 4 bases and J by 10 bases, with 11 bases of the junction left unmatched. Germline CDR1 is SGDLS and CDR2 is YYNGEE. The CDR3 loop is CASSFRDSLNEQFF. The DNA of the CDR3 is TGTGCCAGCAGCTTTCGGGACAGTCTGAACGAGCAGTTCTTC.

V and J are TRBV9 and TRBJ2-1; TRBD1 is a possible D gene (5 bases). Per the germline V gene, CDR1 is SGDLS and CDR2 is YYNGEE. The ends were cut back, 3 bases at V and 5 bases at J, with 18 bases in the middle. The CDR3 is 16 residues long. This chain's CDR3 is CASSDNPGPRDNEQFF. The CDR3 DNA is TGTGCCAGCAGCGATAACCCCGGGCCCAGGGACAATGAGCAGTTCTTC.

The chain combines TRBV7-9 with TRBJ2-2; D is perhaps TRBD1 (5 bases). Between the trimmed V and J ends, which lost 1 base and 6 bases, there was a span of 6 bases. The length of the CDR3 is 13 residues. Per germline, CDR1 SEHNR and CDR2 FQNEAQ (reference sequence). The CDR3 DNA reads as TGTGCCAGCAGCTTAGAGGGGCCCGGGGAGCTGTTTTTT. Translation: CASSLEGPGELFF. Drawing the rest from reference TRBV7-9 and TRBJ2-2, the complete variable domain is DTGVSQNPRHKITKRGQNVTFRCDPISEHNRLYWYRQTLGQGPEFLTYFQNEAQLEKSRLLSDRFSAERPKGSFSTLEIQRTEQGDSAMYLCASSLEGPGELFFGEGSRLTVL.

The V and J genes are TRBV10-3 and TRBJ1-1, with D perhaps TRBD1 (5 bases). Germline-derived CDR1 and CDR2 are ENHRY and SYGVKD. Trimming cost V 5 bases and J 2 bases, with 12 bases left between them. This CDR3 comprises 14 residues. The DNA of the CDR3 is TGTGCCATCAGTCTCCAGGGATTCAACACTGAAGCTTTCTTT. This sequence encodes CAISLQGFNTEAFF.

CDR3 sequence reads: CASSPQTGPTGELFF. CDR3 in DNA: TGTGCCAGCTCACCTCAAACAGGTCCCACCGGGGAGCTGTTTTTT. The genes are TRBV18 and TRBJ2-2; D is possibly TRBD1 (5 bases). The length of the CDR3 is 15 residues. Trimming took off 3 bases at V and 4 bases at J, with 12 bases between the two ends. CDR1 KGHSH and CDR2 LQKENI come from the germline V gene.

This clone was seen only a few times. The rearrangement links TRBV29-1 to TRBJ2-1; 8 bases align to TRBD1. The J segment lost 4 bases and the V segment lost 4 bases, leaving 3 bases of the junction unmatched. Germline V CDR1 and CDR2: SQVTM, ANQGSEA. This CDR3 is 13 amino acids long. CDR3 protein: CSVGQGQYNEQFF. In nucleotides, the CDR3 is TGCAGCGTTGGACAGGGGCAATACAATGAGCAGTTCTTC.

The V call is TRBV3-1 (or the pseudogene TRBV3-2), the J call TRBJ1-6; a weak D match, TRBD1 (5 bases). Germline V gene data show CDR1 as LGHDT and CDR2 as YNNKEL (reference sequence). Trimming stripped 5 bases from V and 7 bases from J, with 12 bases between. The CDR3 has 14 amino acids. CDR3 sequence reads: CASSFGGLNSPLHF. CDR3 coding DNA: TGTGCCAGCAGCTTCGGGGGTTTGAATTCACCCCTCCACTTT.